Listed below are T cell receptor beta chains from one sample, sequenced in a study of somatic mutations in cytotoxic T cells in rheumatoid arthritis. The data were produced by immunoSEQ multiplex PCR, yet TCRdb's version contains in-frame clones alone and is incomplete. Of about 16,000 clones detected, around 77% appear once; the ten largest clones hold 10% to 15%. Sequenced input: CD8+ T cells sorted from blood. The receptors stem from an adult with rheumatoid arthritis. Each CDR3 is given with its conserved first and last residue. D genes are given only for firm matches. The listing skips clone size in some rows; elsewhere it reads once, few, many or a size class.

once	TRBV2	TRBD2	TRBJ2-5	CATRGGSGGIQETQYF	TGTGCCACCCGAGGGGGTAGCGGGGGGATTCAAGAGACCCAGTACTTC
NA	TRBV2	NA	TRBJ2-7	CASSVVLGYEQYF	TGTGCCAGCAGTGTAGTACTTGGCTACGAGCAGTACTTC
NA	TRBV19	TRBD1	TRBJ2-1	CASSNSGRGLGEQFF	TGTGCCAGTAGTAATTCGGGCAGGGGGCTTGGTGAGCAGTTCTTC
NA	TRBV4-1	TRBD1	TRBJ1-1	CASSHTGGLTEAFF	TGCGCCAGCAGCCATACAGGGGGCCTCACTGAAGCTTTCTTT
few	TRBV9	NA	TRBJ1-2	CASSVDDSEYYGYTF	TGTGCCAGCAGCGTAGATGACAGCGAATACTATGGCTACACCTTC
NA	TRBV27	TRBD1	TRBJ1-1	CASSLSRTGGFEAFF	TGTGCCAGCAGTTTATCCCGCACAGGGGGGTTCGAAGCTTTCTTT
large	TRBV6-4	TRBD1	TRBJ2-2	CASSEGTGNTGELFF	TGTGCCAGCAGTGAAGGGACAGGGAACACCGGGGAGCTGTTTTTT
few	TRBV29-1	TRBD1	TRBJ2-2	CSYRTGNTGELFF	TGCAGCTACCGGACAGGGAACACCGGGGAGCTGTTTTTT
few	TRBV28	TRBD1	TRBJ2-5	CASSYRGNAQETQYF	TGTGCCAGCAGTTACAGGGGTAACGCCCAAGAGACCCAGTACTTC
NA	TRBV27	NA	TRBJ2-2	CASSLPHTGELFF	TGTGCCAGCAGTTTACCCCACACCGGGGAGCTGTTTTTT
NA	TRBV7-7	TRBD2	TRBJ2-5	CASSPGGGLEETQYF	TGTGCTAGCAGCCCCGGGGGGGGGCTTGAAGAGACCCAGTACTTC
NA	TRBV7-2	NA	TRBJ2-4	CASSLKGGLAKNIQYF	TGTGCCAGCAGCTTAAAGGGGGGGCTAGCCAAAAACATTCAGTACTTC
NA	TRBV10-1	NA	TRBJ2-2	CASSRGGRGELFF	TGCGCCAGCAGTCGAGGAGGTCGGGGGGAGCTGTTTTTT
NA	TRBV11-1	NA	TRBJ2-6	CASSLAVQYSGANVLTF	TGTGCCAGCAGCTTAGCGGTCCAGTACTCTGGGGCCAACGTCCTGACTTTC
NA	TRBV2	NA	TRBJ2-7	CASGEQYF	TGTGCCAGCGGCGAGCAGTACTTC
once	TRBV19	NA	TRBJ1-5	CASSGQQLGDQPQHF	TGTGCCAGTAGCGGACAGCAGCTTGGAGATCAGCCCCAGCATTTT
NA	TRBV5-4	NA	TRBJ2-2	CASSWQGTGELFF	TGTGCCAGCAGCTGGCAGGGCACCGGGGAGCTGTTTTTT
few	TRBV27	NA	TRBJ1-5	CASSSGGQPQHF	TGTGCCAGCAGCTCCGGGGGGCAGCCCCAGCATTTT
NA	TRBV10-3	TRBD1	TRBJ1-6	CAISEPDRAFSPLHF	TGTGCCATCAGTGAGCCGGACAGGGCCTTTTCACCCCTCCACTTT
NA	TRBV27	NA	TRBJ2-2	CASSLSVTGELFF	TGTGCCAGCAGTTTATCGGTGACCGGGGAGCTGTTTTTT
NA	TRBV27	NA	TRBJ1-4	CASRTGGTNEKLFF	TGTGCCAGCAGGACCGGGGGAACTAATGAAAAACTGTTTTTT
NA	TRBV11-2	NA	TRBJ1-1	CASSLETLVNTEAFF	TGTGCCAGCAGCTTAGAAACTTTGGTGAACACTGAAGCTTTCTTT
NA	TRBV7-9	TRBD2	TRBJ2-1	CASSLVLAGDNEQFF	TGTGCCAGCAGCTTAGTACTAGCGGGGGACAATGAGCAGTTCTTC
NA	TRBV11-2	NA	TRBJ2-1	CASSYGVGSYNEQFF	TGTGCCAGCAGCTATGGGGTGGGCTCCTACAATGAGCAGTTCTTC
NA	TRBV4-1	NA	TRBJ1-5	CASSQEKGSYSNQPQHF	TGCGCCAGCAGCCAAGAGAAGGGCAGCTATAGCAATCAGCCCCAGCATTTT
once	TRBV7-2	NA	TRBJ2-1	CASSWVSGGEQFF	TGTGCCAGCAGTTGGGTTTCGGGCGGTGAGCAGTTCTTC
few	TRBV6-4	NA	TRBJ2-3	CASSTGSTDTQYF	TGTGCCAGCAGCACAGGGAGCACAGATACGCAGTATTTT
NA	TRBV5-8	NA	TRBJ2-3	CASSLRGSQYF	TGTGCCAGCAGCTTGAGGGGGTCGCAGTATTTT
NA	TRBV6-4	NA	TRBJ1-1	CASSVSSGFGNTEAFF	TGTGCCAGCAGTGTTTCTTCGGGGTTCGGGAACACTGAAGCTTTCTTT
NA	TRBV19	TRBD1	TRBJ2-1	CASSKATGGVEDNEQFF	TGTGCCAGTAGTAAAGCGACAGGGGGCGTTGAGGACAATGAGCAGTTCTTC
once	TRBV6-6	NA	TRBJ2-1	CASGSPGYGGNEQFF	TGTGCCAGCGGGAGTCCAGGGTATGGGGGCAATGAGCAGTTCTTC
NA	TRBV29-1	NA	TRBJ2-2	CSAEGENTGELFF	TGCAGCGCCGAGGGGGAGAACACCGGGGAGCTGTTTTTT
NA	TRBV2	NA	TRBJ2-3	CASTGFDAPDTQYF	TGTGCCAGCACGGGATTTGACGCCCCAGATACGCAGTATTTT
NA	TRBV28	NA	TRBJ1-3	CASSYPSQGAGNTIYF	TGTGCCAGCAGCTACCCCTCACAGGGAGCAGGAAACACCATATATTTT
NA	TRBV27	NA	TRBJ1-1	CASSSGLRTEAFF	TGTGCCAGCAGTTCAGGGTTGCGCACTGAAGCTTTCTTT
NA	TRBV29-1	TRBD1	TRBJ2-7	CSVMTGASYEQYF	TGCAGCGTCATGACAGGGGCTTCCTACGAGCAGTACTTC
NA	TRBV5-1	NA	TRBJ2-7	CASSVTQGYEQYF	TGCGCCAGCAGCGTGACACAGGGTTACGAGCAGTACTTC
NA	TRBV7-9	NA	TRBJ2-5	CASSPRTLQETQYF	TGTGCCAGCAGCCCCCGGACACTCCAAGAGACCCAGTACTTC
NA	TRBV30	NA	TRBJ1-1	CAWSEPHRAYTEAFF	TGTGCCTGGAGTGAGCCGCACAGGGCCTACACTGAAGCTTTCTTT
NA	TRBV27	NA	TRBJ2-7	CASSLSLDYEQYF	TGTGCCAGCAGTTTGTCTCTAGACTACGAGCAGTACTTC
NA	TRBV7-9	TRBD1	TRBJ1-6	CASSLGQTGGNSPLHF	TGTGCCAGCAGCTTAGGGCAGACAGGGGGTAATTCACCCCTCCACTTT
NA	TRBV19	TRBD1	TRBJ1-6	CASSITGTGANSPLHF	TGTGCCAGTAGTATTACCGGGACAGGGGCCAATTCACCCCTCCACTTT
NA	TRBV14	NA	TRBJ2-5	CASSQVALQETQYF	TGTGCCAGCAGCCAAGTGGCTCTACAAGAGACCCAGTACTTC
NA	TRBV7-9	TRBD1	TRBJ1-2	CASRPALGQGGYGYTF	TGTGCCAGCCGCCCGGCCTTGGGACAGGGCGGCTATGGCTACACCTTC
NA	TRBV5-8	TRBD1	TRBJ2-1	CASSSRQGKRSYNEQFF	TGTGCCAGCAGCTCCCGACAGGGGAAAAGGTCCTACAATGAGCAGTTCTTC
NA	TRBV29-1	NA	TRBJ2-3	CSVERTDNTQYF	TGCAGCGTTGAGCGGACGGACAATACGCAGTATTTT
NA	TRBV28	NA	TRBJ1-2	CASSFSPLNINGYTF	TGTGCCAGCAGTTTTTCCCCGTTAAACATAAATGGCTACACCTTC
once	TRBV27	NA	TRBJ2-7	CASSLLFAPPGVEQYF	TGTGCCAGCAGTCTCCTCTTTGCCCCCCCAGGGGTCGAGCAGTACTTC
once	TRBV19	NA	TRBJ1-1	CASSSQQLLNTEAFF	TGTGCCAGTAGTTCGCAACAGTTATTGAACACTGAAGCTTTCTTT
NA	TRBV15	TRBD2	TRBJ2-1	CATSDVAGGPSGEQFF	TGTGCCACCAGTGATGTAGCGGGGGGGCCGTCAGGTGAGCAGTTCTTC
NA	TRBV6-5	NA	TRBJ1-4	CASSYSQDNEKLFF	TGTGCCAGCAGTTACTCACAGGATAATGAAAAACTGTTTTTT
NA	TRBV7-6	NA	TRBJ2-2	CASSVTGPYSNTGELFF	TGTGCCAGCAGCGTGACAGGTCCTTACTCGAACACCGGGGAGCTGTTTTTT
NA	TRBV18	NA	TRBJ2-3	CASSPPITDTQYF	TGTGCCAGCTCACCACCGATCACAGATACGCAGTATTTT
NA	TRBV25-1	TRBD1	TRBJ1-4	CASSRGRKLFF	TGTGCCAGCAGCAGGGGGCGGAAACTGTTTTTT
NA	TRBV9	TRBD1	TRBJ1-1	CASSVDAQGANTEAFF	TGTGCCAGCAGCGTAGACGCGCAGGGGGCGAACACTGAAGCTTTCTTT
once	TRBV6-5	NA	TRBJ2-5	CASSYLGGLQETQYF	TGTGCCAGCAGTTACCTCGGGGGACTTCAAGAGACCCAGTACTTC
NA	TRBV2	NA	TRBJ1-1	CASRRTIGVNTEAFF	TGTGCCAGCAGGAGGACAATCGGCGTTAACACTGAAGCTTTCTTT
few	TRBV11-2	NA	TRBJ1-2	CASSLEGGTRDYGYTF	TGTGCCAGCAGCTTAGAAGGGGGGACTAGGGACTATGGCTACACCTTC
NA	TRBV19	TRBD1	TRBJ2-2	CASRGQGAGELFF	TGTGCCAGTAGAGGGCAGGGGGCCGGGGAGCTGTTTTTT